These 12 T cell receptor beta chains came from one sample sequenced in a study of shared clonotypes between healthy human individuals. Data came from immunoSEQ multiplex PCR; TCRdb stores just in-frame clones and leaves some out. The sample yields about 1 million clones, approximately 68% seen once. The sequencing input was memory CD4+ T cells sorted from blood. As for subset: CD45RA-negative fraction. The receptors derive from a man in his late teens or twenties in good health.

This clone has only a few counts. The chain uses TRBV6-6 and TRBJ1-1; D is ambiguous. This CDR3 has 14 residues. From germline, CDR1 is MNHNY and CDR2 SVGAGI (reference sequence). Deletions cut 7 bases from V and 1 base from J, with 13 bases between. CDR3 coding DNA: TGTGCCAGCACCCCCTCACCTCGGAACACTGAAGCTTTCTTT. This encodes CASTPSPRNTEAFF.

This clone occurred once. This chain connects TRBV19 to TRBJ1-1; 7 nucleotides line up with TRBD1. This CDR3 has 14 amino acids. The V gene's germline CDR1 is LNHDA and CDR2 SQIVND (reference sequence). Trimming cost V 3 bases and J 5 bases; bases outside gene matches: 6. The CDR3 spells CASSIKGARTEAFF. DNA of the CDR3: TGTGCCAGTAGTATTAAGGGGGCGCGGACTGAAGCTTTCTTT.

The CDR3 nucleotides are TGTGCCAGCAGCCCTTCCGGGACACAGTACAATGAGCAGTTCTTC. Amino acid sequence: CASSPSGTQYNEQFF. The chain carries TRBV28 and TRBJ2-1; tentative D call: TRBD1 (6 bases). In germline, CDR1 is MDHEN, CDR2 SYDVKM. The CDR3 totals 15 residues. The V and J ends lost 6 bases and 4 bases respectively, with 16 bases between them.

This clone was recorded once. The chain recombines TRBV7-2 with TRBJ1-3; unclear D gene. V lost 5 bases and J lost 0, with 11 bases in between. Germline CDR1 reads SGHTA; CDR2 reads FQGNSA. The CDR3 is 15 amino acids. The CDR3 DNA sequence: TGTGCCAGCAGCCTGACACCCAACTCTGGAAACACCATATATTTT. It codes for CASSLTPNSGNTIYF.

The rearrangement joins TRBV11-1 to TRBJ1-2; D gene ambiguous. From germline, CDR1 is SGHAT and CDR2 FQDESV (reference sequence). This CDR3 spans 15 amino acids. Trimming pared 5 bases from V and 7 bases from J, leaving 20 bases between. CDR3 nucleotide sequence: TGTGCCAGCAGCCGAAATTACAACAGCGCGGCTGGCTACACCTTC. This sequence encodes CASSRNYNSAAGYTF.

The rearrangement uses TRBV30 and TRBJ1-5; D unclear. The germline V and J ends were trimmed by 4 bases and 4 bases, with 17 bases remaining between them. The germline CDR1 and CDR2 sequences are GTSNPN and SVGIG (reference sequence). This CDR3 is built from 15 residues. CDR3 sequence reads: CAWNPAGSPNQPQHF. CDR3 DNA: TGTGCCTGGAACCCGGCAGGATCACCGAATCAGCCCCAGCATTTT.

The chain recombines TRBV7-2 with TRBJ2-7, with D hard to call. The CDR3 extends over 14 amino acids. The germline V gene encodes CDR1 SGHTA and CDR2 FQGNSA. V was cut by 6 bases and J by 0 bases, with 12 bases left in between. CDR3 coding DNA: TGTGCCAGCAGTTATAACCACGGCTCCTACGAGCAGTACTTC. This translates into CASSYNHGSYEQYF. Using reference TRBV7-2 and TRBJ2-7 for the parts outside the CDR3, the full variable domain is GAGVSQSPSNKVTEKGKDVELRCDPISGHTALYWYRQSLGQGLEFLIYFQGNSAPDKSGLPSDRFSAERTGGSVSTLTIQRTQQEDSAVYLCASSYNHGSYEQYFGPGTRLTVT.

V usage is TRBV4-1 and J usage is TRBJ1-4, with a possible D match to TRBD1 (5 bases). The germline gives CDR1 MGHRA, CDR2 YSYEKL. The V gene lost 1 base and the J gene lost 6 bases, with 18 bases spanning the gap. The CDR3 totals 17 residues. The CDR3 reads CASSQGPHEVGDEKLFF. In nucleotides, the CDR3 is TGCGCCAGCAGCCAAGGTCCCCATGAGGTGGGGGATGAAAAACTGTTTTTT.

The chain joins TRBV2 to TRBJ2-1, with 9 bases that match TRBD1. CDR1 and CDR2 (germline): SNHLY, FYNNEI. J gave up 5 bases and V 7 bases, and 9 bases lay outside the gene matches. This CDR3 spans 15 amino acids. CDR3 bases: TGTGCCAGCAATTCGGACAGGGGTGACCACAATGAGCAGTTCTTC. Protein: CASNSDRGDHNEQFF. The whole variable domain, remainder taken from reference TRBV2 and TRBJ2-1, is EPEVTQTPSHQVTQMGQEVILRCVPISNHLYFYWYRQILGQKVEFLVSFYNNEISEKSEIFDDQFSVERPDGSNFTLKIRSTKLEDSAMYFCASNSDRGDHNEQFFGPGTRLTVL.

Concerning this clone itself: Sequence at one end of the junction differs from germline and may be a read error. The V gene is TRBV6-5, the J gene TRBJ2-1; D not resolved. CDR3 length: 13 amino acids. CDR1 and CDR2 (germline): MNHEY, SVGAGI. For the CDR3, the DNA is TGTGCCAGCAGTTACTCTAGGGCAAGGTCACCGCTCTTC. Translating it yields CASSYSRARSPLF.

As concerns this clone: The same CDR3 arises from other DNA sequences in this sample as well. The chain employs TRBV7-9 and TRBJ2-7; 7 positions match TRBD2. Germline V gives CDR1 SEHNR, CDR2 FQNEAQ (reference sequence). V lost 2 bases and J lost 0; bases outside the gene matches: 4. The CDR3 extends over 15 amino acids. The CDR3 DNA follows: TGTGCCAGCAGCTTACCAGGCGGGAGCTCCTACGAGCAGTACTTC. Translation: CASSLPGGSSYEQYF.

CDR3: CASGVGDSSYNEQFF. The CDR3 DNA follows: TGTGCTAGTGGTGTCGGGGACAGCTCCTACAATGAGCAGTTCTTC. The chain recombines TRBV12-5 with TRBJ2-1, with TRBD1 matching 7 bases. Trimming at V came to 5 bases and at J to 0 bases, leaving 4 bases not matched to a gene. CDR1 is LGHNT, CDR2 FRNRAP, per germline. The CDR3 totals 15 residues.